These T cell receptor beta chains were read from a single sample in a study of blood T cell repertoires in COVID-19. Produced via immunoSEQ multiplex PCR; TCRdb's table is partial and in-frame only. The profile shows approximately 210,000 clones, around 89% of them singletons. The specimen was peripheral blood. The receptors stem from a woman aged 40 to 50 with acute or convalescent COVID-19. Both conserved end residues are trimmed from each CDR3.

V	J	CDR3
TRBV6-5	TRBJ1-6	ASKASGLGNSPLH
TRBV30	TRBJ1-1	AWSVQGATEAF
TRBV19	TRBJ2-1	ASSSLAGGLNEQF
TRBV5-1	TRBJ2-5	ASSPGTGGRETQY
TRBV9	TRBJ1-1	ASSTRKGGRTEAF
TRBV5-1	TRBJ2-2	ASSLPPTGLRTGELF
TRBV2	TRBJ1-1	ASTKGQGITEAF
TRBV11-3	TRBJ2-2	ASSLDRYRGDSGELF
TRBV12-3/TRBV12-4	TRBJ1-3	ASLPSGGNTIY
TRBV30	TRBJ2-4	AWSLGQGEY
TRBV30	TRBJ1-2	AWRAGTGVIWSYGYT
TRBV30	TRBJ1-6	AWSVRDRGNSPLH